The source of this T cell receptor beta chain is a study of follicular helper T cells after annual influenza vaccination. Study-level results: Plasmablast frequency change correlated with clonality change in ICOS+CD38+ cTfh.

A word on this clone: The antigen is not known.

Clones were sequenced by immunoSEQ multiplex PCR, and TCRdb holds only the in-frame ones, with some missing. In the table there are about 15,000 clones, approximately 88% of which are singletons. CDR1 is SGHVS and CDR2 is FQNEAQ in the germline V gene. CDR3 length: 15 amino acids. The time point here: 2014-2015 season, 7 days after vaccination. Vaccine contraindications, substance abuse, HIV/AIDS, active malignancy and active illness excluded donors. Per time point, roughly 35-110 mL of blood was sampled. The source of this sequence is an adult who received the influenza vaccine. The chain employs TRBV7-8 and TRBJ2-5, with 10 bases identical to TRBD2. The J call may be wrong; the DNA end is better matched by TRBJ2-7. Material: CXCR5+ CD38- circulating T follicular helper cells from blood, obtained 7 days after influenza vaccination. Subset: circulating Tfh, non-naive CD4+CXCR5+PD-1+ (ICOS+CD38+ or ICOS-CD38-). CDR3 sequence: CASSLVAGGGYEQYF. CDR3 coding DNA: TGTGCCAGCAGCTTAGTAGCGGGGGGCGGCTACGAGCAGTACTTC.